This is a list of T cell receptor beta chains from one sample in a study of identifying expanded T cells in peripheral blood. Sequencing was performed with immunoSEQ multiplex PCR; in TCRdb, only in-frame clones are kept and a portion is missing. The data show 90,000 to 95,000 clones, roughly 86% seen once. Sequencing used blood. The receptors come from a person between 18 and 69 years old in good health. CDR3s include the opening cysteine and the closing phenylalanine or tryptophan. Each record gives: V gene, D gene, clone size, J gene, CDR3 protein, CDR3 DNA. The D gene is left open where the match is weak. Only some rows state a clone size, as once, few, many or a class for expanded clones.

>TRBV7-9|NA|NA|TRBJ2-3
CASSPAGPGPDTQYF
TGTGCCAGCAGCCCCGCAGGACCGGGACCAGATACGCAGTATTTT
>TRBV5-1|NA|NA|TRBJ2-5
CASSSLQGSQETQYF
TGCGCCAGCAGCTCCCTACAGGGTTCTCAAGAGACCCAGTACTTC
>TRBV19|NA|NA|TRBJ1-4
CASRLNHQGSTNEKLFF
TGTGCCAGTAGGCTAAATCATCAGGGGTCAACTAATGAAAAACTGTTTTTT
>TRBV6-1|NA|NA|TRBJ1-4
CASSDLQGRDEKLFF
TGTGCCAGCAGTGACCTACAGGGCAGGGATGAAAAACTGTTTTTT
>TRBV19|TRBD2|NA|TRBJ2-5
CASSPPFSGSPGTQYF
TGTGCCAGTAGTCCCCCTTTTAGCGGGTCTCCGGGGACCCAGTACTTC
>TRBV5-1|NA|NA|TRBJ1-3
CASSLDGGTGNTIYF
TGCGCCAGCAGCCTAGACGGGGGAACTGGAAACACCATATATTTT
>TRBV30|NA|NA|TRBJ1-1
CAWSVYPAYRGPGHGIKAFF
TGTGCCTGGAGTGTATACCCGGCCTACCGAGGACCCGGGCACGGGATAAAGGCTTTCTTT
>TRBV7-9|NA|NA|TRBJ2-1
CASSPVALGEQFF
TGTGCCAGCAGCCCCGTGGCTCTGGGTGAGCAGTTCTTC
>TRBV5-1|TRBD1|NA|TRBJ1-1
CASSFATGSLNTEAFF
TGCGCCAGCAGCTTTGCGACAGGGAGCTTGAACACTGAAGCTTTCTTT
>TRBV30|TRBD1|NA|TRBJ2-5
CAGTVYETQYF
TGTGCCGGGACAGTGTACGAGACCCAGTACTTC
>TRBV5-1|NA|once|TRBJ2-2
CASRRLQNTGELFF
TGCGCCAGCAGACGACTTCAGAACACCGGGGAGCTGTTTTTT
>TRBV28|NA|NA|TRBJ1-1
CASSLIIGAGSTEAFF
TGTGCCAGCAGTTTAATCATCGGAGCGGGAAGCACTGAAGCTTTCTTT
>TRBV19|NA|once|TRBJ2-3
CATNGGKTDTQYF
TGTGCCACAAATGGGGGGAAGACAGATACGCAGTATTTT
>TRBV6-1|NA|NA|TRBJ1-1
CASSEYGEMNTEAFF
TGTGCCAGCAGTGAATATGGGGAGATGAACACTGAAGCTTTCTTT
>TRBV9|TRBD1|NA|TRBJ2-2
CASRVTGTTGELFF
TGTGCCAGCAGGGTGACAGGGACCACCGGGGAGCTGTTTTTT
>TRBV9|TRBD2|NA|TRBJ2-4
CASSASGGLSAKNIQYF
TGTGCCAGCAGCGCTAGCGGGGGCCTCTCAGCCAAAAACATTCAGTACTTC
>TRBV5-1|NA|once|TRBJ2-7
CASSLEGSIPSYEQYF
TGCGCCAGCAGCTTGGAAGGCAGCATACCTTCCTACGAGCAGTACTTC
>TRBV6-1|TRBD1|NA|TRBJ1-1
CASSQGIYRGLMNTEAFF
TGTGCCAGCAGTCAAGGTATCTACAGGGGGCTAATGAACACTGAAGCTTTCTTT
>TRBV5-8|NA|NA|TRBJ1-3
CASSLGGAGNTIYF
TGTGCCAGCAGCTTGGGAGGGGCTGGAAACACCATATATTTT
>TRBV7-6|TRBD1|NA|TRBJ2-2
CASSLRQGASTGELFF
TGTGCCAGCAGCTTACGACAGGGGGCGTCCACCGGGGAGCTGTTTTTT
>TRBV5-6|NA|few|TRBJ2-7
CASSLGRFREQYF
TGTGCCAGCAGCCTCGGACGGTTTAGGGAGCAGTACTTC
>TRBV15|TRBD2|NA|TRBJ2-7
CATSRGLAGGLPYEQYF
TGTGCCACCAGCAGAGGACTAGCGGGAGGGCTACCCTACGAGCAGTACTTC
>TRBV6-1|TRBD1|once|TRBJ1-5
CASSVSSSGGTTQHF
TGTGCCAGCAGTGTTTCCTCGTCAGGGGGCACGACCCAGCATTTT
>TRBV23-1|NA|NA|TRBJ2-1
CASSHSYNEQFF
TGCGCCAGCAGTCATTCCTACAATGAGCAGTTCTTC
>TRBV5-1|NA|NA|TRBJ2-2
CASSLEGGELFF
TGCGCCAGCAGCTTGGAGGGTGGGGAGCTGTTTTTT
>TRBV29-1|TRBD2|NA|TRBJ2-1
CSVRGLAGWVDEQFF
TGCAGCGTCCGAGGACTAGCGGGGTGGGTGGATGAGCAGTTCTTC
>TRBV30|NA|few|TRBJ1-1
CAWSVGGSNTEAFF
TGTGCCTGGAGTGTTGGAGGGTCGAACACTGAAGCTTTCTTT
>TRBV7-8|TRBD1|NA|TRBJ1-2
CASRGTGYGYTF
TGTGCCAGCAGGGGGACAGGCTATGGCTACACCTTC
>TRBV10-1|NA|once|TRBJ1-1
CASRGRENTEAFF
TGCGCCAGCAGGGGACGGGAGAACACTGAAGCTTTCTTT
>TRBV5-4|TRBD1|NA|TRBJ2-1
CASSLGQGRNNEQFF
TGTGCCAGCAGCTTGGGACAGGGCCGAAACAATGAGCAGTTCTTC
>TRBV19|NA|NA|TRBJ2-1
CASSIGWTNYNEQFF
TGTGCCAGTAGTATAGGATGGACAAACTACAATGAGCAGTTCTTC
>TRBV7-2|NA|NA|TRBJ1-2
CASSLSAGANYGYTF
TGTGCCAGCAGCTTAAGCGCGGGGGCTAACTATGGCTACACCTTC
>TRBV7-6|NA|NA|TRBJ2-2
CASTGLPTGELFF
TGTGCCAGCACTGGTCTCCCCACCGGGGAGCTGTTTTTT
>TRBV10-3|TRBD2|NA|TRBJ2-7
CAIRGATSGSLKSMYEQYF
TGTGCCATCAGGGGAGCGACTAGCGGGAGTTTGAAGAGTATGTACGAGCAGTACTTC
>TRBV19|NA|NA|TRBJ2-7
CASSIGVSASSYEQYF
TGTGCCAGTAGTATAGGTGTCTCCGCGAGCTCCTACGAGCAGTACTTC
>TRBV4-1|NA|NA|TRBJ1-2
CASSQDPQILSRRVSGYTF
TGCGCCAGCAGCCAAGATCCGCAGATACTCAGCCGACGGGTTTCTGGCTACACCTTC
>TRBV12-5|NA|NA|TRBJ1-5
CASGPPGGPIIPQHF
TGTGCTAGTGGTCCCCCCGGGGGCCCGATAATCCCCCAGCATTTT
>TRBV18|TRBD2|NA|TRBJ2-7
CASSPSGDSYEQYF
TGTGCCAGCTCACCTAGCGGGGACTCCTACGAGCAGTACTTC
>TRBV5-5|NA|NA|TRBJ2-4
CASSLAIGDSKNIQYF
TGTGCCAGCAGCTTGGCCATAGGGGACTCCAAAAACATTCAGTACTTC
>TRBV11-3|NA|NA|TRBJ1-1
CASSRPRGSIVGTEAFF
TGTGCCAGCAGCCGTCCCAGGGGTTCCATCGTGGGCACTGAAGCTTTCTTT
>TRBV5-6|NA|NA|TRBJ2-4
CASSSQRQELWRIQYF
TGTGCCAGCAGCTCCCAACGACAGGAACTGTGGCGGATTCAGTACTTC
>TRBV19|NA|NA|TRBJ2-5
CASSIGDSPYQETQYF
TGTGCCAGTAGTATAGGGGACTCCCCGTACCAAGAGACCCAGTACTTC